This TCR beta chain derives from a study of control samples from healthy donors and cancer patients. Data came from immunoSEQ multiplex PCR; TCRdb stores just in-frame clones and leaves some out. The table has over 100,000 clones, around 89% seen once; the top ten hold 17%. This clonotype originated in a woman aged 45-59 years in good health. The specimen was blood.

CDR3 protein: CASPLGNRAFF. The CDR3 region has the DNA TGTGCCAGCCCGCTCGGGAATCGGGCTTTCTTT. The chain links TRBV11-2 to TRBJ1-1; D ambiguous. With 8 bases removed from V and 11 bases from J, the gap between germline ends came to 15 bases. The V gene's germline CDR1 is SGHAT and CDR2 FQNNGV. The CDR3 runs 11 residues.